This T cell receptor (beta chain) was profiled in a study of T cell responses to AZD1222 COVID-19 vaccine (dated by TCRdb to the early 2020s). The study in broad terms: TCR sequencing was performed for fewer than 250 trial participants, of whom 207 were given two doses of AZD1222 and some 26 were given two doses of MenACWY control vaccine. Trial participants were enrolled into age subgroups of 18-55, 56-69 and 70-plus years, which contained around 140, 26 and 57 TCR-sequenced participants, respectively.

The CDR3 regions of human TCRbeta chains were analyzed by immunosequencing. The authors' analysis ran thus. TCRs in the repertoires were compared against a reference library of SARS-CoV-2-specific TCRs that had been generated with the MIRA antigen-specificity platform. Breadth was defined as the fraction of unique TCRs that were SARS-CoV-2-associated. Depth was defined as the fraction of total T cells that were SARS-CoV-2-associated. Using the MIRA data, every spike-specific TCR was mapped to the spike region that the TCR reacted to and assigned to either a CD4 or a CD8 class. Log10-transformed breadth and depth values were compared by one-way ANOVA with Sidak's multiple comparisons tests. TCRdb carries this immuneACCESS record with in-frame sequences only. Its versions omit some clonotypes, under half of them owing to an unresolved V gene in the studies checked, with the rest unexplained. V and J calls and clone size are given by that table; D and trimming were obtained from the DNA. The sample table contains over 50,000 clones; only one count was recorded for around 81% of them. The biggest ten clones account for 26% of the sample.

Its CDR3 holds 15 amino acids, cysteine through phenylalanine. The DNA shown is the 45-base CDR3, in frame from base 1. Deletion took 0 bases off V and 4 bases off J, with a span of 10 bases between the germline ends. CDR1 and CDR2 (LGHNA, YSLEER) derive from the germline V gene. Points on this clone: There is no known antigen for this receptor. Per-base quality was not reported, and no clone a single base away is much larger than it.

Broader findings and caveats from the paper: CD4 TCRs associated with the vaccine covered the entire spike protein, and the dominant responses were in regions 160-218 and 743-854. The 56-69-year group was small, and its depth increase did not reach significance, likely because of low power. Conclusions about previously exposed vaccinees are limited because only six or seven AZD1222 recipients were SARS-CoV-2 seropositive at baseline. A significant rise in spike-specific TCR breadth and depth was observed after two AZD1222 doses relative to day 0 and relative to MenACWY recipients. Reportedly, almost half of the unique spike-specific TCRs recognized epitopes lying outside the regions that are mutated in the B.1.351 and B.1.1.7 variants. Because no day 14 peak-response samples were available, the repertoires could be characterized only after the peak T cell response. Most participants were white British and females outnumbered males, and the authors suggested that clonal diversity may have been underestimated.

In light of the paper, this sample's time point label describes: about 28 days (+/-7) after the second vaccine dose. AZD1222 recipients given second doses at about 4 weeks or at about 12 weeks were pooled, since spike-specific TCR depth and breadth were not found to differ between the two schedules. Vaccinee samples came from UK trials COV001 and COV002, including a single-blind randomized controlled phase 2/3 trial of AZD1222 (ChAdOx1 nCoV-19) in healthy adults. For TCRbeta chain sequencing, PBMC samples were collected from trial participants at day 0 and at day 28 after the second dose. The origin of this receptor is an adult who received the AZD1222 COVID-19 vaccine. Sequences were derived from peripheral blood, sampled 28 days after the second AZD1222 dose. The chain links TRBV4-3 with TRBJ1-5; a weak D assignment points to TRBD1 (6 bases agree). The bases are TGCGCCAGCAGCCAAGAATTCAGGGGTAATCAGCCCCAGCATTTT. This is translated as CASSQEFRGNQPQHF.